This record looks at one TCR beta chain sequence and its context. The data were obtained in a study of cytomegalovirus exposure and HLA in healthy donors. The germline V gene has CDR1 MNHNY and CDR2 SVGAGI (reference sequence). This CDR3 is built from 15 residues. Trimming took off 2 bases at V and 10 bases at J, with 15 bases between the two ends. The primer mix had 60 Vbeta and 13 Jbeta primers. TCRdb's copy holds only in-frame clones and misses some; the assay was immunoSEQ multiplex PCR. The sample contains roughly 190,000 clones, 84% of which appear only once. The chain carries TRBV6-6 and TRBJ1-6; TRBD1 might be the D (5 bases). This receptor was obtained from a woman aged 50 to 60 in good health and CMV-seropositive. Source material: PBMCs. The DNA for the CDR3 is TGTGCCAGCAGTTACGGGCAGGGATTTCGGTCACCCCTCCACTTT. This codes for CASSYGQGFRSPLHF.